Sequencing of this T cell receptor beta chain was carried out in a study of blood T cell repertoires in COVID-19. The CDR3 covers 12 residues. The V and J ends lost 10 bases and 4 bases respectively, with 11 bases between them. Germline CDR1 and CDR2: ENHRY and SYGVKD. Data came from immunoSEQ multiplex PCR; TCRdb stores just in-frame clones and leaves some out. The table has 250,000 to 350,000 clones, about nine tenths seen once. This clone was recorded only once. This TCR was recovered from a woman between 50 and 59 years old who had recovered from COVID-19. The V gene is TRBV10-3, the J gene TRBJ1-5; perhaps TRBD1 as D (6 bases). The sample comprised PBMCs or T cells enriched from blood (not recorded which). CDR3 sequence: CATRTVNQPQHF. CDR3 nucleotide sequence: TGTGCCACCCGGACAGTGAATCAGCCCCAGCATTTT.